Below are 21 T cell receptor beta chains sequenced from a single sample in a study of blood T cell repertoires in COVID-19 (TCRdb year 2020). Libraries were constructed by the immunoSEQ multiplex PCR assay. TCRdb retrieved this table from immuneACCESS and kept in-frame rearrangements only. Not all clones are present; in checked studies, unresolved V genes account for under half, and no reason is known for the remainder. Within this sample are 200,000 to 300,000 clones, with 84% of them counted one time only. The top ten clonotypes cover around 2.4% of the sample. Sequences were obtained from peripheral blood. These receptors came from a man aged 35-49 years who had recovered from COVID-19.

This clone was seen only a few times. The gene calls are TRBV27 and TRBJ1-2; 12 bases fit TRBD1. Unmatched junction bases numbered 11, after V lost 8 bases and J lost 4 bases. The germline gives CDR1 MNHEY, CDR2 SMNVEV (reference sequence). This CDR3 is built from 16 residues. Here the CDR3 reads CASWGTGGMRGYGYTF. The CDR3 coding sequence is TGTGCCAGCTGGGGGACAGGGGGCATGCGGGGCTATGGCTACACCTTC.

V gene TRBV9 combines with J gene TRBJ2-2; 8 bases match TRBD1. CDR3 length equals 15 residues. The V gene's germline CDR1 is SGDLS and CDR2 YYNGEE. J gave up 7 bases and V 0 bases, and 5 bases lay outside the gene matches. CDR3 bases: TGTGCCAGCAGCGTAGCTGGACAGGGAGGCGGGGAGCTGTTTTTT. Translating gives CASSVAGQGGGELFF.

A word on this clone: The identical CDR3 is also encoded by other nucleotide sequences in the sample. The CDR3 DNA is TGTGCCAGCTCACCAGTAGGGGCCGGGAACACTGAAGCTTTCTTT. Translating it yields CASSPVGAGNTEAFF. The chain joins TRBV18 to TRBJ1-1; the D gene is possibly TRBD1 (5 bases). V dropped 2 bases and J dropped 1 base, with 11 bases sitting between them. CDR1 KGHSH and CDR2 LQKENI come from the germline V gene. The CDR3 runs to 15 residues. Supplemented by reference TRBV18 and TRBJ1-1, the full variable domain reads NAGVMQNPRHLVRRRGQEARLRCSPMKGHSHVYWYRQLPEEGLKFMVYLQKENIIDESGMPKERFSAEFPKEGPSILRIQQVVRGDSAAYFCASSPVGAGNTEAFFGQGTRLTVV.

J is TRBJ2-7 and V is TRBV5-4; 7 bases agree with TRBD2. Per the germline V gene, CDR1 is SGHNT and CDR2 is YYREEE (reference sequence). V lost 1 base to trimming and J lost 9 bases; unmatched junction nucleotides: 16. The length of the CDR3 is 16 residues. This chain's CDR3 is CASSLRAGAGSTWQYF. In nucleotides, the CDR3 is TGTGCCAGCAGCTTGAGGGCGGGAGCCGGCAGCACGTGGCAGTACTTC.

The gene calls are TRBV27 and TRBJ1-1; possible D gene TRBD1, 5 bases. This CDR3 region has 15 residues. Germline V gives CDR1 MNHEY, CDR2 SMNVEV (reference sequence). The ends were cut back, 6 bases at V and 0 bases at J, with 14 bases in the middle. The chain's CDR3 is CASRYGTGMNTEAFF. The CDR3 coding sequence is TGTGCCAGCAGATATGGAACAGGAATGAACACTGAAGCTTTCTTT.

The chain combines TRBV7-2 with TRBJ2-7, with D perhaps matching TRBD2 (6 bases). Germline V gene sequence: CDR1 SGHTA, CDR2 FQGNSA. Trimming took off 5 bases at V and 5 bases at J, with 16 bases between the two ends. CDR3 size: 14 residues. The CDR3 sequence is CASSDPRGGNEQYF. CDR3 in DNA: TGTGCCAGCAGCGACCCCCGGGGCGGGAACGAGCAGTACTTC.

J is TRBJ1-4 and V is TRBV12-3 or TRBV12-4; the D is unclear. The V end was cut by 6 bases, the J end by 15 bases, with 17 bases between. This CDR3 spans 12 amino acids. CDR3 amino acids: CASSPRLPVVFF. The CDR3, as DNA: TGTGCCAGCAGCCCCAGGCTCCCCGTAGTGTTTTTT.

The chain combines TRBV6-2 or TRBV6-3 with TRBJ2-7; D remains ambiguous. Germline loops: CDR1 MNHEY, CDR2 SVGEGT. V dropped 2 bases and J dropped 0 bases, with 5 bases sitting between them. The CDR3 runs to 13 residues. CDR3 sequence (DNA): TGTGCCAGCAGTTACCAGAACTCCTACGAGCAGTACTTC. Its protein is CASSYQNSYEQYF.

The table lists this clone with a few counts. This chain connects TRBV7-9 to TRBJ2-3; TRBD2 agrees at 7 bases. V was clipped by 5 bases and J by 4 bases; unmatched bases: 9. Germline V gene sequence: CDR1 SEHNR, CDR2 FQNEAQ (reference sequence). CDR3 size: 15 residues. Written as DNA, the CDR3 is TGTGCCAGCAGCCTGAGCGGGGACTCTGCAGATACGCAGTATTTT. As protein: CASSLSGDSADTQYF.

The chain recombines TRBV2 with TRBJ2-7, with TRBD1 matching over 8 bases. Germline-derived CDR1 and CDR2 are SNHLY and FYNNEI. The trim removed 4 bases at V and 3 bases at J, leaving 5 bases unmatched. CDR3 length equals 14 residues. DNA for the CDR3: TGTGCCAGCAGTGCCGGGACAGGCTTCTACGAGCAGTACTTC. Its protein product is CASSAGTGFYEQYF. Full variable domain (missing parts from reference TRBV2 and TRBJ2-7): EPEVTQTPSHQVTQMGQEVILRCVPISNHLYFYWYRQILGQKVEFLVSFYNNEISEKSEIFDDQFSVERPDGSNFTLKIRSTKLEDSAMYFCASSAGTGFYEQYFGPGTRLTVT.

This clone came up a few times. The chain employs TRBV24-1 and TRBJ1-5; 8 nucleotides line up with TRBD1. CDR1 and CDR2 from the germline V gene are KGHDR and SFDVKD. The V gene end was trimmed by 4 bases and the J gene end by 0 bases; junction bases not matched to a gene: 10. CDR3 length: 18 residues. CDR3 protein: CATSDPDRGPDSNQPQHF. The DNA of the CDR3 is TGTGCCACCAGTGACCCCGACAGGGGACCGGATAGCAATCAGCCCCAGCATTTT.

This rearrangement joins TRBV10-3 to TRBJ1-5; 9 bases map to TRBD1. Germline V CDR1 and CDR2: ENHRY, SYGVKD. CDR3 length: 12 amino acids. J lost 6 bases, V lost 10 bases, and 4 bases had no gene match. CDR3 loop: CATQGALQPQHF. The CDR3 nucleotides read TGTGCCACACAGGGGGCTCTTCAGCCCCAGCATTTT.

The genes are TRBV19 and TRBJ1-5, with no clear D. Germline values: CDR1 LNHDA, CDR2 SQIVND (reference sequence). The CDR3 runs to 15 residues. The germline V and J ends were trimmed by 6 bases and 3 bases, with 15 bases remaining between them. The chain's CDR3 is CASSGGQFNNQPQHF. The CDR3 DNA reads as TGTGCCAGTAGCGGAGGGCAGTTCAACAATCAGCCCCAGCATTTT. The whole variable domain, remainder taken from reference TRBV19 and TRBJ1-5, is DGGITQSPKYLFRKEGQNVTLSCEQNLNHDAMYWYRQDPGQGLRLIYYSQIVNDFQKGDIAEGYSVSREKKESFPLTVTSAQKNPTAFYLCASSGGQFNNQPQHFGDGTRLSIL.

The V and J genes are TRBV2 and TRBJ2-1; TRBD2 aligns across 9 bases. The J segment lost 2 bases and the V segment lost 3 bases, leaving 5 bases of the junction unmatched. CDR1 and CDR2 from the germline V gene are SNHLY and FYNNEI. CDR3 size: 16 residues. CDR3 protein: CASSDSGRTTYNEQFF. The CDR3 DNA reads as TGTGCCAGCAGTGACAGCGGGAGGACCACCTACAATGAGCAGTTCTTC.

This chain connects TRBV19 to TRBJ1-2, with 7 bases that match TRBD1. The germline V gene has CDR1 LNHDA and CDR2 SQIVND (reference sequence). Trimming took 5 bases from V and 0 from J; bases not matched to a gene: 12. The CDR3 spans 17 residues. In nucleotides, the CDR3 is TGTGCCAGTAGTCTCCGGGACAGAACGCTTCCTAACTATGGCTACACCTTC. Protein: CASSLRDRTLPNYGYTF.

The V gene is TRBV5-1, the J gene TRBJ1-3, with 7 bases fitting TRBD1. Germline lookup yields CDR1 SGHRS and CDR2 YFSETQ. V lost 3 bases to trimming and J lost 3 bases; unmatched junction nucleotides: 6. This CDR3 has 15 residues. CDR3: CASSYTGAGGNTIYF. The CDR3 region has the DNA TGCGCCAGCAGCTATACAGGGGCCGGTGGAAACACCATATATTTT.

The CDR3 spells CASRSGTGGADTQYF. The CDR3 DNA reads as TGCGCCAGCAGATCGGGGACAGGGGGCGCGGATACGCAGTATTTT. The chain couples TRBV10-1 to TRBJ2-3; 12 bases agree with TRBD1. The CDR3 contains 15 residues. Germline V gives CDR1 WNHNN, CDR2 SYGVQD (reference sequence). Losses at the gene ends were 6 bases for V and 6 bases for J; bases not matched to a gene: 7.

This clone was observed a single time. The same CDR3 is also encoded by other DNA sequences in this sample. The CDR3 DNA is TGCGCCAGCAGCCCACTAGCGGGCGGCACAGATACGCAGTATTTT. It codes for CASSPLAGGTDTQYF. This rearrangement joins TRBV5-1 to TRBJ2-3; 9 bases align to TRBD2. Germline lookup yields CDR1 SGHRS and CDR2 YFSETQ. Losses at the gene ends were 4 bases for V and 1 base for J; bases not matched to a gene: 4. The length of the CDR3 is 15 residues.

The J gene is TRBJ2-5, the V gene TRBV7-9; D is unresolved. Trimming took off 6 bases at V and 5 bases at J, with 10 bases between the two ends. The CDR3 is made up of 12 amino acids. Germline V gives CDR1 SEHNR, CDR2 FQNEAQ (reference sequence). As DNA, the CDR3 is TGTGCCAGCAGGTCCCTCTCGGAGACCCAGTACTTC. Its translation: CASRSLSETQYF.

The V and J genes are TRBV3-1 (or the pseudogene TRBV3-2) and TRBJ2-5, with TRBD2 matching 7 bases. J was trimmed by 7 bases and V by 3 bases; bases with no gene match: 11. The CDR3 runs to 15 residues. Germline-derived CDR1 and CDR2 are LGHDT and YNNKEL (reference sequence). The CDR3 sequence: CASSHPWGERGTQYF. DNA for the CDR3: TGTGCCAGCAGCCATCCTTGGGGGGAGCGGGGGACCCAGTACTTC.

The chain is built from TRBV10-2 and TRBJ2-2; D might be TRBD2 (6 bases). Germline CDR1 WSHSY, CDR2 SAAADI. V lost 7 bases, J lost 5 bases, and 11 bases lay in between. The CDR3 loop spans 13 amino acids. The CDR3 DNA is TGCGCCAGCAACATCCGGGGGACCGGGGAGCTGTTTTTT. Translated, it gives CASNIRGTGELFF.